This T cell receptor (beta chain) originates from a study of blood T cells in healthy people across ages. Germline V CDR1 and CDR2: SGHTA, FQGNSA. Trimming stripped 7 bases from V and 6 bases from J, with 23 bases between. The CDR3 has 16 amino acids. Study results and caveats: Higher diversity and more naive CD4+ cells were features of long-lived donors, compared to aged donors. Unsorted PBMCs ruled out conclusive naive versus antigen-experienced comparison. Roughly linear declines in TCR beta diversity per million T cells occurred with age.

This clonotype was detected only once. Its antigen is as yet unknown. Primers used in a second PCR of about 6 to 11 cycles were a sample-barcoded 5' primer and a J-beta primer mix. TCRdb independently ran MiXCR on the 5' RACE reads; one entry per CDR3 protein. There are about 1,400,000 distinct CDR3 sequences in the sample; around 59% occur only once, and over 5.5% lies in the top ten. The clonotype originates from a man younger than 35 in good health. The genes are TRBV7-2 and TRBJ2-3; D may be TRBD1 (6 bases). Sequencing was carried out using blood. CDR3 sequence reads: CASNARDIISDDTQYF. CDR3 in DNA: TGTGCCAGCAACGCCCGGGACATAATTTCGGATGATACGCAGTATTTT.